Listed here are 25 T cell receptor beta chains from one sample, sequenced in a study of T-cell reconstitution after alpha-beta-depleted transplantation in children. Construction of the TCRbeta library involved unique molecular identifiers. Each CDR3 protein is one row after TCRdb ran MiXCR on the PCR reads. The table records over 150,000 distinct CDR3 sequences, approximately 6.6% of them present only once. The sequencing here drew on PBMCs from the stem cell graft donor, taken from the stem cell graft. These receptors came from a human donor who donated a stem cell graft to a child with Wiskott-Aldrich syndrome.

This clonotype was counted between two and nine times. This chain links TRBV12-3 or TRBV12-4 with TRBJ2-3; the match to TRBD2 covers 14 bases. The V and J ends lost 6 bases and 3 bases, in that order; junction bases with no gene match: 11. This CDR3 is 18 amino acids long. The CDR3 DNA follows: TGTGCCAGCAGCCCTGAAACGGGACTAGCGGGGGTAACAGATACGCAGTATTTT. Amino acid sequence: CASSPETGLAGVTDTQYF.

The chain joins TRBV25-1 to TRBJ2-1; 9 bases line up with TRBD1. Germline values: CDR1 MGHDK, CDR2 SYGVNS. The CDR3 extends over 15 amino acids. The V segment lost 3 bases and the J segment 8 bases; nucleotides outside the gene matches: 8. Here the CDR3 DNA reads TGTGCCAGCAGTGACCCCGGGACAGGGAAGGATGAGCAGTTCTTC. Amino acid sequence: CASSDPGTGKDEQFF.

This chain uses TRBV12-3 or TRBV12-4 with TRBJ2-2, with 11 bases fitting TRBD2. This CDR3 has 17 amino acids. Trimming cost V 1 base and J 4 bases; bases outside gene matches: 5. CDR3 DNA sequence: TGTGCCAGCAGTTTAGGGATAGCGGGAGGGAGCACCGGGGAGCTGTTTTTT. This translates into CASSLGIAGGSTGELFF.

About this clonotype itself: One end of the junction varies from germline; a read error may be responsible. The chain links TRBV6-1 to TRBJ1-5; maybe TRBD1 (5 bases). Germline V lookup: CDR1 MNHNS, CDR2 SASEGT. The CDR3 consists of 14 residues. This CDR3 reads CASSDPGINPPQHF. The CDR3 region has the DNA TGTGCCAGCAGTGACCCAGGGATAAATCCGCCCCAGCATTTT.

This clonotype was seen many times. This chain links TRBV27 with TRBJ1-2; D unresolved. This CDR3 has 13 amino acids. Germline CDR1 reads MNHEY; CDR2 reads SMNVEV (reference sequence). V was pared by 5 bases and J by 2 bases, with 9 bases between. The CDR3 region is CASSPRLNYGYTF. The CDR3 nucleotides read TGTGCCAGCAGTCCTCGCTTAAACTATGGCTACACCTTC.

This chain connects TRBV29-1 to TRBJ1-1, with D perhaps matching TRBD1 (5 bases). Germline assignment: CDR1 SQVTM and CDR2 ANQGSEA. Trimming removed 2 bases at V and 4 bases at J, with 14 bases between. The CDR3 is 14 amino acids. CDR3 sequence reads: CSVETLATATEAFF. The CDR3 nucleotides are TGCAGCGTTGAAACTCTGGCGACAGCCACTGAAGCTTTCTTT. The full variable domain, its missing parts supplied by reference TRBV29-1 and TRBJ1-1, is SAVISQKPSRDICQRGTSLTIQCQVDSQVTMMFWYRQQPGQSLTLIATANQGSEATYESGFVIDKFPISRPNLTFSTLTVSNMSPEDSSIYLCSVETLATATEAFFGQGTRLTVV.

This clonotype was counted a few times. J is TRBJ2-7 and V is TRBV27; 8 nucleotides agree with TRBD2. Germline CDR1 reads MNHEY; CDR2 reads SMNVEV (reference sequence). The CDR3 runs 17 residues. The ends lost 4 bases at V and 0 bases at J; junction bases unmatched: 11. DNA of the CDR3: TGTGCCAGCAGTTCGACCTGGACGCGGGGGGCCTCCTACGAGCAGTACTTC. Its protein product is CASSSTWTRGASYEQYF.

Many counts were recorded for this clonotype. The chain carries TRBV20-1 and TRBJ2-1; the match to TRBD2 covers 7 bases. Germline trimming cut 0 bases from V and 10 bases from J; bases unmatched to any gene: 9. The CDR3 covers 14 residues. Germline values: CDR1 DFQATT, CDR2 SNEGSKA (reference sequence). CDR3 protein: CSAREATSGGEQFF. The CDR3 nucleotides are TGCAGTGCTAGAGAGGCCACCTCCGGGGGGGAGCAGTTCTTC.

This clonotype has at least ten counts. V and J are TRBV10-3 and TRBJ1-4, with D tentatively TRBD1 (6 bases). CDR1 and CDR2 (germline): ENHRY, SYGVKD. The V end was cut by 3 bases, the J end by 7 bases, with 33 bases between. CDR3 length: 21 amino acids. The CDR3 region is CAISDPATRDRSLIGSEKLFF. The CDR3 region has the DNA TGTGCCATCAGTGACCCCGCTACTAGAGACAGGTCCCTAATCGGCTCTGAAAAACTGTTTTTT.

The rearrangement links TRBV11-2 to TRBJ2-4; 13 bases agree with TRBD2. Germline CDR1 is SGHAT and CDR2 is FQNNGV. The CDR3 has 17 residues. V dropped 3 bases and J dropped 8; count of bases not matched to a gene: 10. CDR3 sequence reads: CASSFRPLAGGVDIQYF. In DNA form, the CDR3 reads TGTGCCAGCAGCTTCCGCCCACTAGCGGGAGGGGTAGACATTCAGTACTTC. Combining the CDR3 with reference TRBV11-2 and TRBJ2-4 gives the whole variable domain EAGVAQSPRYKIIEKRQSVAFWCNPISGHATLYWYQQILGQGPKLLIQFQNNGVVDDSQLPKDRFSAERLKGVDSTLKIQPAKLEDSAVYLCASSFRPLAGGVDIQYFGAGTRLSVL.

This clonotype was seen repeatedly, ten times or more. The chain carries TRBV5-1 and TRBJ1-5; D call uncertain. V was trimmed by 0 bases and J by 3 bases, leaving 10 bases between them. CDR3 size: 15 residues. Germline V gene lookup returns CDR1 SGHRS and CDR2 YFSETQ. DNA for the CDR3: TGCGCCAGCAGCTTGGGGCCAAATGACAATCAGCCCCAGCATTTT. Amino acids: CASSLGPNDNQPQHF.

This clonotype was counted at least ten times. CDR3 amino acids: CSADRGGSEKLFF. CDR3 sequence (DNA): TGCAGTGCTGACAGAGGTGGGAGTGAAAAACTGTTTTTT. The chain combines TRBV20-1 with TRBJ1-4, with D maybe TRBD1 (5 bases). This CDR3 comprises 13 residues. With 5 bases removed from V and 7 bases from J, the gap between germline ends came to 14 bases. From germline, CDR1 is DFQATT and CDR2 SNEGSKA (reference sequence).

This clonotype was counted at least ten times. The chain is built from TRBV5-8 and TRBJ2-7; no definite D call. The CDR3 has 10 residues. Deletions cut 4 bases from V and 4 bases from J, with 3 bases between. Germline loops: CDR1 SGHTS, CDR2 YDEGEE. The CDR3 sequence is CASSLYEQYF. CDR3 in DNA: TGTGCCAGCAGCCTGTACGAGCAGTACTTC.

The CDR3 DNA sequence: TGCGCCAGCAGCTTGGGGCTTCCCAGTTCCGGCACTGAAGCTTTCTTT. As protein: CASSLGLPSSGTEAFF. The chain carries TRBV5-1 and TRBJ1-1; no clear D. Germline-derived CDR1 and CDR2 are SGHRS and YFSETQ. V lost 0 bases to trimming and J lost 4 bases, with 16 bases between them. The CDR3 has 16 residues.

This clonotype was counted at least ten times. The chain recombines TRBV20-1 with TRBJ2-5, with 7 bases aligning to TRBD1. CDR3 length: 15 residues. The V gene's germline CDR1 is DFQATT and CDR2 SNEGSKA (reference sequence). After removal of 6 bases from V and 1 base from J, the junction contained 11 bases not matched to a gene. Written as DNA, the CDR3 is TGCAGTGCCGGACAGGCCGTAGGGATCCAAGAGACCCAGTACTTC. Its protein is CSAGQAVGIQETQYF.

In this sample, this clonotype turned up many times. This chain links TRBV20-1 with TRBJ1-1, with TRBD1 matching over 10 bases. This CDR3 is 15 amino acids long. With V trimmed by 0 bases and J by 11 bases, 12 bases remained unmatched. Germline V gives CDR1 DFQATT, CDR2 SNEGSKA (reference sequence). The CDR3 spells CSARDSRDRGRTAFF. The CDR3 DNA reads TGCAGTGCTAGAGATTCCCGGGACAGGGGACGAACTGCTTTCTTT.

In its sample, this clonotype was seen many times. The gene calls are TRBV25-1 and TRBJ2-1, with 14 bases aligning to TRBD2. This CDR3 spans 13 amino acids. Trimming took 6 bases from V and 8 from J; bases not matched to a gene: 0. Per germline, CDR1 MGHDK and CDR2 SYGVNS. The CDR3 region is CASRGLAGDEQFF. The CDR3, as DNA: TGTGCCAGCAGGGGACTAGCGGGAGATGAGCAGTTCTTC.

This sequence joins TRBV27 and TRBJ2-1, with 7 positions matching TRBD2. The CDR3 has 16 amino acids. CDR1 is MNHEY, CDR2 SMNVEV, per germline (reference sequence). V lost 7 bases, J lost 7 bases, and 16 bases stayed unmatched. CDR3 protein: CASKSEWASGMNEQFF. The CDR3 DNA reads TGTGCCAGCAAATCCGAGTGGGCTAGCGGAATGAATGAGCAGTTCTTC.

This clonotype showed up many times. This rearrangement joins TRBV5-1 to TRBJ1-6; D possibly corresponds to TRBD1 (6 bases). This CDR3 has 17 amino acids. V lost 5 bases and J lost 0, with 15 bases in between. From germline, CDR1 is SGHRS and CDR2 YFSETQ. CDR3: CASRQGQTSSYNSPLHF. In DNA, the CDR3 is TGCGCCAGCAGACAAGGACAGACGAGCTCCTATAATTCACCCCTCCACTTT.

The table lists this clonotype with a few counts. This chain joins TRBV11-3 and TRBJ2-1; 9 nucleotides align to TRBD2. This CDR3 comprises 17 residues. Trimming cost V 5 bases and J 3 bases; bases outside gene matches: 11. CDR1 and CDR2 from the germline V gene are SGHNT and YENEEA. CDR3 loop: CASSQQVAGALYNEQFF. CDR3 in DNA: TGTGCCAGCAGCCAACAAGTAGCGGGGGCTCTCTACAATGAGCAGTTCTTC.

This clonotype was counted ten times or more. The V and J genes are TRBV20-1 and TRBJ1-2, with TRBD1 matching 7 bases. Germline V CDR1 and CDR2: DFQATT, SNEGSKA (reference sequence). This CDR3 has 14 residues. J lost 1 base, V lost 3 bases, and 5 bases had no gene match. This CDR3 is CSASGPGGNYGYTF. The CDR3 coding sequence is TGCAGTGCTAGCGGTCCAGGGGGTAACTATGGCTACACCTTC.

The genes are TRBV5-1 and TRBJ2-7, with unresolved D. In germline, CDR1 is SGHRS, CDR2 YFSETQ. The CDR3 sequence is 13 residues long. Trimming removed 1 base from V and 2 bases from J, with 7 bases in between. CDR3 bases: TGCGCCAGCAGCTTGACTACCCCCTACGAGCAGTACTTC. Encoded protein: CASSLTTPYEQYF. The whole variable domain, filled in from reference TRBV5-1 and TRBJ2-7, reads KAGVTQTPRYLIKTRGQQVTLSCSPISGHRSVSWYQQTPGQGLQFLFEYFSETQRNKGNFPGRFSGRQFSNSRSEMNVSTLELGDSALYLCASSLTTPYEQYFGPGTRLTVT.

This clonotype has ten or more counts. Here the CDR3 DNA reads TGCGCCAGCAGCTTGGGGCCAGGGAGCAATGAGCAGTTCTTC. Protein sequence: CASSLGPGSNEQFF. The chain uses TRBV5-1 and TRBJ2-1; possibly TRBD1 or TRBD2 for D (5 bases each). This CDR3 has 14 amino acids. Trimming left V 0 bases short and J 6 bases short, with 10 bases between. Germline assignment: CDR1 SGHRS and CDR2 YFSETQ.

In this sample, this clonotype turned up many times. The J gene is TRBJ1-2, the V gene TRBV20-1, with a possible D match to TRBD1 (6 bases). CDR3 size: 15 residues. Deletions cut 5 bases from V and 4 bases from J, with 20 bases between. Per germline, CDR1 DFQATT and CDR2 SNEGSKA (reference sequence). The CDR3 protein is CSAYNATTGFYGYTF. CDR3 DNA: TGCAGTGCTTATAACGCAACGACAGGTTTCTATGGCTACACCTTC.

The J gene is TRBJ2-2, the V gene TRBV12-3 or TRBV12-4; TRBD2 matches at 12 bases. There are 18 residues in the CDR3. V shed 6 bases, J shed 4 bases, and the junction held 12 bases outside the gene matches. The CDR3 nucleotides read TGTGCCAGCAGCCCTGGAGGCCTAGCGGGAGGGATCACCGGGGAGCTGTTTTTT. Protein product: CASSPGGLAGGITGELFF.